These 12 T cell receptor beta chains originate from one sample sequenced in a study of blood T cell repertoires in COVID-19 (dated by TCRdb to the early 2020s). Library preparation used the immunoSEQ multiplex PCR assay. Not all clones reach the TCRdb copy of this immuneACCESS table, which keeps in-frame sequences only. Checked studies attribute under half of the gap to unresolved V genes and leave the rest unexplained. This sample comprises 150,000 to 200,000 clones, 92% of them detected only once. The ten largest clonotypes hold about 5.3% of the sample. The specimen sequenced was peripheral blood. The receptors shown here come from a young man with COVID-19, enrolled during active disease.

This clone occurred once. The J gene is TRBJ1-1, the V gene TRBV19; 7 bases agree with TRBD1. Germline CDR1 and CDR2: LNHDA and SQIVND (reference sequence). The CDR3 totals 15 residues. Germline trimming cut 4 bases from V and 2 bases from J; bases unmatched to any gene: 7. The DNA of the CDR3 is TGTGCCAGTAGTACCACGGACAGGACTAACACTGAAGCTTTCTTT. Its protein product is CASSTTDRTNTEAFF.

The chain couples TRBV9 to TRBJ2-3; 9 bases are shared with TRBD2. CDR1 is SGDLS and CDR2 is YYNGEE in the germline V gene. The CDR3 has 17 residues. Losses at the gene ends were 4 bases for V and 2 bases for J; bases not matched to a gene: 11. The CDR3 DNA reads TGTGCCAGCAGCCCGCTGGGTAGCGGGGGTTTCACAGATACGCAGTATTTT. Translated: CASSPLGSGGFTDTQYF.

The genes are TRBV24-1 and TRBJ2-1; 8 bases align to TRBD1. The length of the CDR3 is 16 residues. Per the germline V gene, CDR1 is KGHDR and CDR2 is SFDVKD. V shed 3 bases, J shed 3 bases, and the junction held 6 bases outside the gene matches. CDR3 region: CATSDPTGGVYNEQFF. The CDR3 bases are TGTGCCACCAGTGATCCCACAGGGGGTGTCTACAATGAGCAGTTCTTC.

The sample holds one count of this clone. This chain joins TRBV10-2 and TRBJ1-1; a possible D gene is TRBD1 (6 bases). V was cut by 6 bases and J by 2 bases, with 10 bases left in between. The CDR3 contains 13 residues. CDR1 WSHSY and CDR2 SAAADI come from the germline V gene. The CDR3 protein is CASSSGVNTEAFF. CDR3 DNA: TGCGCCAGCAGCTCAGGGGTTAACACTGAAGCTTTCTTT.

This chain uses TRBV5-1 with TRBJ2-2, with D possibly being TRBD1 (6 bases). V dropped 1 base and J dropped 2 bases, with 12 bases sitting between them. This CDR3 is built from 16 residues. The germline V gene encodes CDR1 SGHRS and CDR2 YFSETQ. Here the CDR3 reads CASSLTAGANTGELFF. The CDR3 DNA reads TGCGCCAGCAGCTTGACAGCAGGGGCCAACACCGGGGAGCTGTTTTTT.

This chain links TRBV3-1 (or the pseudogene TRBV3-2) with TRBJ1-2; 9 bases line up with TRBD1. The CDR3 covers 17 residues. The trim removed 4 bases at V and 4 bases at J, leaving 13 bases unmatched. The V gene's germline CDR1 is LGHDT and CDR2 YNNKEL (reference sequence). The CDR3 sequence: CASSPRDRAQLGYGYTF. DNA for the CDR3: TGTGCCAGCAGCCCCCGGGACAGGGCCCAACTAGGCTATGGCTACACCTTC.

The chain combines TRBV6-2 or TRBV6-3 with TRBJ2-7; TRBD2 aligns across 7 bases. Germline V gene data show CDR1 as MNHEY and CDR2 as SVGEGT. The CDR3 is 15 amino acids. Trimming took 6 bases from V and 2 from J; bases not matched to a gene: 10. This chain's CDR3 is CASSQEGGATYEQYF. For the CDR3, the DNA is TGTGCCAGCAGCCAGGAGGGAGGGGCGACCTACGAGCAGTACTTC.

J is TRBJ2-1 and V is TRBV7-9; D possibly corresponds to TRBD1 (6 bases). The CDR3 spans 16 residues. V shed 2 bases and J shed 0 bases, with 11 bases lying between them. Per the germline V gene, CDR1 is SEHNR and CDR2 is FQNEAQ (reference sequence). The CDR3 DNA reads as TGTGCCAGCAGCTTAAGTCAGGGGCGCTCCTACAATGAGCAGTTCTTC. Protein sequence: CASSLSQGRSYNEQFF.

V and J are TRBV27 and TRBJ2-7; 9 bases map to TRBD2. The V and J ends lost 5 bases and 2 bases, in that order; junction bases with no gene match: 7. From germline, CDR1 is MNHEY and CDR2 SMNVEV (reference sequence). CDR3 length equals 15 residues. The chain's CDR3 is CASSLASGTPYEQYF. The CDR3 DNA reads as TGTGCCAGCAGTCTCGCTAGCGGGACCCCCTACGAGCAGTACTTC.

This sequence joins TRBV5-6 and TRBJ2-5; D is undetermined. Deletions cut 4 bases from V and 0 bases from J, with 7 bases between. This CDR3 contains 13 residues. In germline, CDR1 is SGHDT, CDR2 YYEEEE. CDR3 in amino acids: CASSLVYQETQYF. CDR3 bases: TGTGCCAGCAGCCTCGTCTACCAAGAGACCCAGTACTTC. The full variable domain, its missing parts supplied by reference TRBV5-6 and TRBJ2-5, is DAGVTQSPTHLIKTRGQQVTLRCSPKSGHDTVSWYQQALGQGPQFIFQYYEEEERQRGNFPDRFSGHQFPNYSSELNVNALLLGDSALYLCASSLVYQETQYFGPGTRLLVL.

The V and J genes are TRBV28 and TRBJ2-7, with a weak D call TRBD2 (5 bases). The CDR3 is made up of 15 amino acids. Per the germline V gene, CDR1 is MDHEN and CDR2 is SYDVKM. Trimming removed 6 bases at V and 2 bases at J, with 17 bases between. The CDR3: CASRDSKYPTYEQYF. As DNA, the CDR3 is TGTGCCAGCAGGGACTCCAAATACCCTACCTACGAGCAGTACTTC.

This sequence joins TRBV5-4 and TRBJ1-3; no clear D. CDR3 size: 16 residues. Per the germline V gene, CDR1 is SGHNT and CDR2 is YYREEE (reference sequence). Deletions cut 3 bases from V and 0 bases from J, with 13 bases between. In nucleotides, the CDR3 is TGTGCCAGCAGCTATGACACGGCGAGCTCTGGAAACACCATATATTTT. As protein: CASSYDTASSGNTIYF.